This is a list of T cell receptor beta chains from one sample in a study of cytomegalovirus exposure and HLA in healthy donors. Clones were read by immunoSEQ multiplex PCR, and TCRdb kept only the in-frame ones, dropping some. This sample has roughly 140,000 clones; under 70% occur once, and the top ten carry approximately 2.9%. Sequencing input: PBMCs. Every receptor here comes from a young woman in good health and CMV-seropositive. The conserved cysteine and the conserved F or W are not part of the CDR3 here. Fields, in order: clone size, V gene, J gene, CDR3 protein. Clone size is stated in some rows and not others, as once, few, many or a class when expanded.

>few|TRBV2|TRBJ1-1
ASRNQQGNTEAF
>few|TRBV27|TRBJ2-3
ASSPSLSSDSSTDTQY
>few|TRBV4-1|TRBJ2-7
ASSQAAEITYEQY
>NA|TRBV7-9|TRBJ2-3
ASRVWGAGAGTDTQY
>NA|TRBV5-6|TRBJ2-7
ASSSARGYEQY
>NA|TRBV5-4|TRBJ2-4
ASSSQDSGNIQY
>NA|TRBV30|TRBJ1-5
AWSAQGIGQPQH
>NA|TRBV13|TRBJ1-1
ASSWGANTEAF
>NA|TRBV6-5|TRBJ2-7
ASSYLADTYEQY
>NA|TRBV11-3|TRBJ2-7
ASSRLAEYGEQY
>NA|TRBV14|TRBJ1-3
ASSQLQGGNTIY
>NA|TRBV30|TRBJ1-6
AWATSLAYNSPLH
>NA|TRBV28|TRBJ1-4
ASISLGQSNEKLF
>few|TRBV15|TRBJ1-2
ATSRGAGRNYGYT
>few|TRBV28|TRBJ1-1
ATSLGRRTEAF
>NA|TRBV5-1|TRBJ2-7
ASSPVFNRDEQY
>NA|TRBV6-1|TRBJ2-7
ASSEDSRGEQY
>NA|TRBV28|TRBJ2-7
ASSTNYEQY
>NA|TRBV28|TRBJ2-3
ASSSGPQGKDTQY
>NA|TRBV27|TRBJ1-5
ASSPGQQGQPQH
>NA|TRBV15|TRBJ1-1
ATRQGLDTEAF
>NA|TRBV2|TRBJ1-5
ASSVERGNQPQH
>NA|TRBV5-6|NA
ASSFLSGGSYEQY
>NA|TRBV2|TRBJ2-7
ASSDPGQVSYEQY
>NA|TRBV28|TRBJ1-6
ATTSSNSPLH
>NA|TRBV10-2|TRBJ2-1
ASRIGQGRINEQF
>few|TRBV14|TRBJ1-4
ASSQDRFGTDREKLF
>few|TRBV2|TRBJ1-2
ASSAGGGGYT
>few|TRBV7-9|TRBJ1-3
ASSAGIHSGNTIY
>NA|TRBV11-3|TRBJ2-5
ASSSRAGLGETQY
>NA|TRBV13|TRBJ1-2
ASSERTGGDPT
>NA|TRBV4-1|TRBJ2-1
ASSRASGKEGFGQF
>NA|TRBV29-1|TRBJ2-3
SVFGDATDTQY
>NA|TRBV21-1|TRBJ2-3
ASSKVAGKYTDTQY
>NA|TRBV5-4|TRBJ1-6
ASSEPGGGAGNSPLH